The 24 T cell receptor beta chains below were found in one sample sequenced in a study of T cells of healthy individuals. TCRdb reprocessed the 5' RACE reads via MiXCR and lists one record per CDR3 protein. Altogether 40,000 to 60,000 distinct CDR3 sequences are present, roughly 14% being singletons, with the ten largest covering roughly a sixth. Every receptor here comes from a human donor in good health.

This clonotype occurred many times. The V and J genes are TRBV5-8 and TRBJ2-3; TRBD2 aligns across 13 bases. Per germline, CDR1 SGHTS and CDR2 YDEGEE. The CDR3 is 18 amino acids. V lost 2 bases to trimming and J lost 2 bases; unmatched junction nucleotides: 8. The CDR3 sequence is CASSLPLGLAGFTDTQYF. DNA of the CDR3: TGTGCCAGCAGCTTACCGTTGGGACTAGCGGGATTCACAGATACGCAGTATTTT. Based on the CDR3 plus reference TRBV5-8 and TRBJ2-3, the full variable domain is EAGVTQSPTHLIKTRGQQATLRCSPISGHTSVYWYQQALGLGLQFLLWYDEGEERNRGNFPPRFSGRQFPNYSSELNVNALELEDSALYLCASSLPLGLAGFTDTQYFGPGTRLTVL.

This clonotype was observed many times. The CDR3 nucleotides are TGCAGTGCTAAGTTAGCGGGAGGGGGCCCCTACGAGCAGTACTTC. Its translation: CSAKLAGGGPYEQYF. The chain uses TRBV20-1 and TRBJ2-7; TRBD2 aligns across 11 bases. Germline CDR1 is DFQATT and CDR2 is SNEGSKA (reference sequence). CDR3 size: 15 residues. Trimming removed 4 bases from V and 2 bases from J; junction bases left unmatched: 7.

The sample holds many counts of this clonotype. The chain has TRBV6-1 and TRBJ2-7, with D perhaps matching TRBD2 (6 bases). Trimming cost V 4 bases and J 2 bases, with 15 bases left between them. Germline V CDR1 and CDR2: MNHNS, SASEGT. The CDR3 length is 15 residues. CDR3 residues: CASSGGARGPYEQYF. CDR3 DNA: TGTGCCAGCAGTGGGGGAGCGCGGGGACCCTACGAGCAGTACTTC.

The chain is built from TRBV6-2 or TRBV6-3 and TRBJ1-1; maybe TRBD1 (6 bases). The CDR3 consists of 15 residues. CDR1 MNHEY and CDR2 SVGEGT come from the germline V gene. V lost 4 bases and J 2 bases, leaving 14 bases between the germline ends. The CDR3 sequence: CASSWWGAGNTEAFF. CDR3 sequence (DNA): TGTGCCAGCAGTTGGTGGGGGGCCGGCAACACTGAAGCTTTCTTT.

This clonotype appeared a few times. The genes are TRBV7-2 and TRBJ1-4; D call uncertain. Trimming shortened V by 1 base and J by 6 bases, and 12 bases separated the two germline ends. The CDR3 contains 15 residues. Germline CDR1 SGHTA, CDR2 FQGNSA. The CDR3, as DNA: TGTGCCAGCAGCTTAGAGGGTTACAGTTATGAAAAACTGTTTTTT. This gives the protein CASSLEGYSYEKLFF.

The sample holds many counts of this clonotype. The chain links TRBV29-1 to TRBJ1-2; D is undetermined. The germline V gene has CDR1 SQVTM and CDR2 ANQGSEA. The CDR3 is 16 amino acids. The V gene lost 5 bases and the J gene lost 0 bases, with 19 bases spanning the gap. CDR3 amino acids: CSVSPGAGSSNYGYTF. In nucleotides, the CDR3 is TGCAGCGTTAGTCCGGGCGCCGGATCTTCTAACTATGGCTACACCTTC.

This clonotype occurred a few times. This chain joins TRBV19 and TRBJ1-2; TRBD1 aligns across 7 bases. The CDR3 runs to 16 residues. Germline V CDR1 and CDR2: LNHDA, SQIVND (reference sequence). After removal of 4 bases from V and 5 bases from J, the junction contained 13 bases not matched to a gene. CDR3 sequence: CASSNVVFEQGYGYTF. The CDR3 DNA is TGTGCCAGTAGTAATGTTGTATTCGAACAGGGGTATGGCTACACCTTC.

This clonotype occurred many times. J is TRBJ2-2 and V is TRBV9; D gene ambiguous. Germline values: CDR1 SGDLS, CDR2 YYNGEE. V lost 3 bases and J 6 bases, leaving 3 bases between the germline ends. CDR3 length equals 11 residues. This CDR3 is CASSAPGELFF. As DNA, the CDR3 is TGTGCCAGCAGCGCGCCCGGGGAGCTGTTTTTT.

This chain joins TRBV29-1 and TRBJ2-3; D unresolved. Germline loops: CDR1 SQVTM, CDR2 ANQGSEA. The CDR3 spans 14 residues. Deletions cut 0 bases from V and 0 bases from J, with 7 bases between. The CDR3 protein is CSVEEGQSTDTQYF. The CDR3 DNA sequence: TGCAGCGTTGAAGAGGGCCAGAGCACAGATACGCAGTATTTT.

This clonotype was seen at least ten times. The V call is TRBV20-1, the J call TRBJ2-1; the match to TRBD2 covers 9 bases. In germline, CDR1 is DFQATT, CDR2 SNEGSKA (reference sequence). J was trimmed by 8 bases and V by 4 bases; bases with no gene match: 3. CDR3 length equals 12 residues. CDR3 sequence (DNA): TGCAGTGCTATGCGGGAGGGCGATGAGCAGTTCTTC. This translates into CSAMREGDEQFF.

This chain uses TRBV4-1 with TRBJ2-1, with 7 bases fitting TRBD2. V was pared by 4 bases and J by 5 bases, with 11 bases of the junction left unmatched. The CDR3 contains 16 residues. The germline V gene has CDR1 MGHRA and CDR2 YSYEKL. The CDR3 reads CASSLPSGGRDNEQFF. The CDR3 DNA sequence: TGCGCCAGCAGCCTCCCCTCGGGGGGAAGGGACAATGAGCAGTTCTTC.

The table lists this clonotype with many counts. This sequence joins TRBV14 and TRBJ1-1; D not resolved. The CDR3 runs 16 residues. V lost 3 bases, J lost 0 bases, and 14 bases lay in between. Germline V gene sequence: CDR1 SGHDN, CDR2 FVKESK. CDR3 bases: TGTGCCAGCAGCCACACCTTGTTGAACTTGAACACTGAAGCTTTCTTT. Its protein is CASSHTLLNLNTEAFF.

The chain has TRBV20-1 and TRBJ2-1; TRBD2 matches at 8 bases. Germline trimming cut 1 base from V and 4 bases from J; bases unmatched to any gene: 3. Germline V gene lookup returns CDR1 DFQATT and CDR2 SNEGSKA (reference sequence). This CDR3 is built from 14 residues. The CDR3 region has the DNA TGCAGTGCTAGAGGGACTAGCACGTACAATGAGCAGTTCTTC. As protein: CSARGTSTYNEQFF.

This chain joins TRBV20-1 and TRBJ1-5; D is possibly TRBD1 (5 bases). The CDR3 contains 13 residues. V lost 6 bases, J lost 2 bases, and 11 bases lay in between. Germline loops: CDR1 DFQATT, CDR2 SNEGSKA (reference sequence). The CDR3: CSAGGKGNQPQHF. The CDR3 nucleotides read TGCAGTGCCGGGGGGAAAGGCAATCAGCCCCAGCATTTT.

V and J are TRBV4-3 and TRBJ2-5; TRBD2 matches 16 bases. V was clipped by 4 bases and J by 4 bases; unmatched bases: 3. Per the germline V gene, CDR1 is LGHNA and CDR2 is YSLEER. This CDR3 contains 16 residues. The CDR3 loop reads CASSRGTSGRGETQYF. CDR3 DNA: TGCGCCAGCAGCCGAGGGACTAGCGGGAGGGGAGAGACCCAGTACTTC.

This clonotype was counted between two and nine times. The V gene is TRBV11-2, the J gene TRBJ2-7; 9 nucleotides line up with TRBD1. The CDR3 extends over 15 amino acids. Germline CDR1 and CDR2: SGHAT and FQNNGV. Germline trimming cut 4 bases from V and 1 base from J; bases unmatched to any gene: 5. The CDR3 sequence: CASSSLDRGSYEQYF. The CDR3 nucleotides are TGTGCCAGCAGCTCATTGGACAGGGGATCCTACGAGCAGTACTTC.

The sample holds many counts of this clonotype. The rearrangement joins TRBV29-1 to TRBJ2-2; 7 nucleotides match TRBD1. Germline V gene sequence: CDR1 SQVTM, CDR2 ANQGSEA. The CDR3 is 13 amino acids. V shed 7 bases, J shed 2 bases, and the junction held 4 bases outside the gene matches. The CDR3 spells CSARQGNTGELFF. The CDR3 bases are TGCAGCGCCCGACAGGGAAACACCGGGGAGCTGTTTTTT.

This clonotype has more than one count but fewer than ten. The chain has TRBV6-5 and TRBJ2-7, with 8 bases fitting TRBD1. This CDR3 region has 15 residues. The germline gives CDR1 MNHEY, CDR2 SVGAGI. The ends lost 0 bases at V and 2 bases at J; junction bases unmatched: 3. CDR3 nucleotides: TGTGCCAGCAGTTACTCGATACAGGGGGCCTACGAGCAGTACTTC. Translating it yields CASSYSIQGAYEQYF.

In this sample, this clonotype turned up many times. The V gene is TRBV3-1, the J gene TRBJ2-7; D remains unclear. The CDR3 has 11 amino acids. Germline-derived CDR1 and CDR2 are LGHDT and YNNKEL (reference sequence). Trimming cost V 3 bases and J 3 bases, with 3 bases left between them. The CDR3 loop reads CASSQLYEQYF. DNA of the CDR3: TGTGCCAGCAGCCAGCTCTACGAGCAGTACTTC.

The chain employs TRBV6-2 or TRBV6-3 and TRBJ2-3, with 11 bases matching TRBD2. CDR1 and CDR2 from the germline V gene are MNHEY and SVGEGT. V lost 6 bases and J lost 1; bases outside the gene matches: 6. The CDR3 loop spans 16 amino acids. The CDR3 reads CASSPGLAERTDTQYF. CDR3 bases: TGTGCCAGCAGCCCGGGACTAGCGGAACGCACAGATACGCAGTATTTT.

There are many counts of this clonotype. V gene TRBV7-2 combines with J gene TRBJ2-5; D is perhaps TRBD2 (6 bases). Trimming pared 1 base from V and 4 bases from J, leaving 10 bases between. CDR3 length equals 14 residues. CDR1 SGHTA and CDR2 FQGNSA come from the germline V gene. DNA for the CDR3: TGTGCCAGCAGCTTAGGCGGGATCGCAGAGACCCAGTACTTC. Amino acid sequence: CASSLGGIAETQYF.

This clonotype occurred many times. The chain joins TRBV20-1 to TRBJ1-5; the match to TRBD1 covers 7 bases. Per the germline V gene, CDR1 is DFQATT and CDR2 is SNEGSKA (reference sequence). Trimming cost V 2 bases and J 2 bases; bases outside gene matches: 0. This CDR3 region has 13 residues. CDR3 sequence: CSARTGGNQPQHF. Here the CDR3 DNA reads TGCAGTGCTAGAACAGGGGGCAATCAGCCCCAGCATTTT.

The V and J genes are TRBV7-2 and TRBJ2-2; the match to TRBD2 covers 8 bases. The germline gives CDR1 SGHTA, CDR2 FQGNSA. V shed 1 base, J shed 0 bases, and the junction held 1 base outside the gene matches. This CDR3 region has 16 residues. This chain's CDR3 is CASSLETSANTGELFF. The DNA of the CDR3 is TGTGCCAGCAGCTTAGAGACTAGCGCGAACACCGGGGAGCTGTTTTTT.

This clonotype was observed many times. The chain employs TRBV4-1 and TRBJ2-7; D is possibly TRBD2 (7 bases). The CDR3 extends over 15 amino acids. V lost 1 base and J 2 bases, leaving 12 bases between the germline ends. Germline CDR1 MGHRA, CDR2 YSYEKL. The CDR3 region is CASSQGGGRTYEQYF. For the CDR3, the DNA is TGCGCCAGCAGCCAAGGCGGGGGCAGGACCTACGAGCAGTACTTC.